The 5 T cell receptor beta chains below all came from one sample that was sequenced in a study of control samples from healthy donors and cancer patients (dated by TCRdb to the early 2020s). The receptor library was made with the immunoSEQ multiplex PCR assay. The immuneACCESS repertoire file appears here via TCRdb, limited to in-frame rearrangements. These files lack a portion of the clones; in checked studies, under half of the deficit traces to unresolved V genes, and the cause of the others is not known. The sample table contains roughly 450,000 clones; only one count was recorded for 80% to 95% of them. More than 6% of the sample rests with the top ten. Sequencing was done on a sample of PBMCs. Source of these receptors: a man in his forties with head and neck cancer.

This chain links TRBV10-3 with TRBJ1-1; TRBD1 is a possible D gene (6 bases). The CDR3 totals 12 residues. Trimming stripped 11 bases from V and 4 bases from J, with 14 bases between. CDR1 and CDR2 from the germline V gene are ENHRY and SYGVKD. The CDR3 DNA reads TGTGCCTTGGGGGAAGGGGGCACTGAAGCTTTCTTT. This encodes CALGEGGTEAFF.

This clone was seen only once. V is TRBV27 and J is TRBJ2-5; TRBD2 matches 8 bases. The ends lost 3 bases at V and 2 bases at J; junction bases unmatched: 14. The CDR3 sequence is 18 residues long. CDR1 and CDR2 from the germline V gene are MNHEY and SMNVEV (reference sequence). The CDR3 DNA reads as TGTGCCAGCAGTTTCTTGCGGGGGGATAGTCAGCAACAAGAGACCCAGTACTTC. Its translation is CASSFLRGDSQQQETQYF.

J is TRBJ2-7 and V is TRBV9; tentatively, D is TRBD2 (6 bases). The germline V gene has CDR1 SGDLS and CDR2 YYNGEE. CDR3 size: 14 residues. V was cut by 3 bases and J by 6 bases, with 16 bases left in between. The DNA for the CDR3 is TGTGCCAGCAGCGCCCGGGACTCCTACTCCGAGCAGTACTTC. The encoded protein is CASSARDSYSEQYF.

Written as DNA, the CDR3 is TGTGCCAGCAGTTTACCCCCAGACTATAGCAATCAGCCCCAGCATTTT. The encoded protein is CASSLPPDYSNQPQHF. This chain links TRBV28 with TRBJ1-5; D gene unclear. The V end lost 2 bases, the J end lost 0 bases, and 11 bases lay between the germline ends. Per germline, CDR1 MDHEN and CDR2 SYDVKM. This CDR3 is 16 amino acids long.

The chain has TRBV12-3 or TRBV12-4 and TRBJ1-5; D remains ambiguous. Trimming shortened V by 3 bases and J by 3 bases, and 3 bases separated the two germline ends. The length of the CDR3 is 12 residues. This chain's CDR3 is CASSFANQPQHF. In DNA, the CDR3 is TGTGCCAGCAGTTTCGCCAATCAGCCCCAGCATTTT.